This T cell receptor beta chain was sequenced during a study of CD8 T cells in Susac syndrome. Random hexamers were used to reverse transcribe roughly 0.45 to 1 ug of RNA. From the immunoSEQ multiplex PCR reads, TCRdb called clonotypes with MiXCR, one entry per CDR3 protein. Counted here are under 200,000 distinct CDR3 sequences, approximately 95% occurring once; the ten biggest clones make up roughly 0.16%. The CDR3 has 14 amino acids. V lost 0 bases, J lost 6 bases, and 11 bases lay in between. Germline V gives CDR1 SGDLS, CDR2 YYNGEE. The sequenced sample was CD8+ T cells from PBMCs. The chain recombines TRBV9 with TRBJ2-3, with D unresolved. This TCR came from a human donor with multiple sclerosis. The CDR3 sequence is CASSVGAASDTQYF. The DNA for the CDR3 is TGTGCCAGCAGCGTAGGGGCGGCATCGGATACGCAGTATTTT.